This T cell receptor (beta chain) is from a study of blood T cell repertoires in COVID-19. About the study: The study drew acute and convalescent COVID-19 samples from the United States, Italy and Spain. Sources were T cells, B-cell-depleted T cells, or PBMCs; the material itself was cDNA or gDNA.

From germline, CDR1 is SGHDT and CDR2 YYEEEE. The trim removed 5 bases at V and 2 bases at J, leaving 12 bases unmatched. The CDR3 contains 18 residues. In the authors' workflow: Reference gene primer amplification yielded estimated nucleated cell counts. The assay was immunoSEQ multiplex PCR, and TCRdb's table has in-frame clones only and misses some. That table supplies the V and J calls and clone size; D and trimming were determined from the DNA. The sample includes roughly 240,000 clones, about 88% of them seen just once. The TCR comes from a man aged 18 to 30 with active or convalescent COVID-19. The specimen was peripheral blood. The J gene is TRBJ2-1, the V gene TRBV5-6; TRBD2 matches at 11 bases. The CDR3 DNA sequence: TGTGCCAGCAGATTAGGGGGACTAGCGGAGGCCCCCTACAATGAGCAGTTCTTC. Its translation is CASRLGGLAEAPYNEQFF.